This record covers a single T cell receptor beta chain. Its binding antigen is unknown. Qualities for individual bases were not recorded, and no much larger clone is one base off. CD8 naive samples consisted of CD45RO-negative cells that were positively selected for CCR7, yielding a CD45RA+CCR7+ population without TemRA cells. The donors were healthy, HIV-negative adults with no recently reported acute infections or vaccinations. Only Caucasian adults living in Nashville, Tennessee, USA were represented among the donors. Blood was collected by leukapheresis, and PBMCs were isolated by Ficoll-Histopaque density gradient centrifugation and then cryopreserved in liquid nitrogen vapor phase. Analytical flow cytometry was used to check the purity and quantity of every magnetically sorted T cell population. Genomic DNA was isolated from each sorted fraction and quantified by UV absorbance on a Nanodrop 2000c.

This specimen comes from a study of shared clonotypes between healthy human individuals (dated by TCRdb to between 2020 and 2021). The study in broad terms: The cohort comprised a couple of women and a few men aged 18 to 49 years. For each donor, three plates each were used for CD4 naive and CD4 memory, two plates were used for CD8 naive, and one plate was used for CD8 memory. The study deeply sequenced blood TCR repertoires of several healthy adults to estimate repertoire size and the extent of clonotype sharing between individuals. To increase sequencing depth and limit assay-specific biases, TCR repertoire library preparation and sequencing were carried out by different laboratories using diverse techniques. Leukapheresis yielded between about 0.85 and 9 billion PBMCs per donor. Overall results and qualifications from the work: Pairwise subsampling led to the expectation that sequencing depth would affect the degree of clonotype sharing among donors. Estimated clonotype richness was generally larger for naive than for memory subsets. Compared with non-shared clonotypes, clonotypes shared by all four sorted-subset donors had higher generation probabilities. Because the study included only a small number of donors, the genetic and exposure-history diversity represented was limited. Sampling was limited to blood, and TCR repertoires in tissue likely differ from TCR repertoires in blood. Across a few donors, approximately 4.9% of naive CD4, around 3.5% of naive CD8, about 2% of memory CD4, and approximately 0.4% of memory CD8 clonotypes were shared. Even with the large sequencing depth, rarefaction of the sorted-subset datasets indicated that sequencing was incomplete.

Using the deep immunoSEQ assay, TCR CDR3 regions were amplified from genomic DNA by multiplex PCR. For each cell subset, the extracted genomic DNA was distributed evenly across all wells of several immunoSEQ 96-well plates, and each plate served as one replicate. For sorted subsets, each replicate PCR was loaded with roughly 200 ng genomic DNA, equivalent to 25,000 to 30,000 T cell genomes. Purified libraries were measured with a Qubit 3.0 fluorometer, size-checked on a Bioanalyzer 2100, and measured again with the KAPA Library Quantification kit. A separate single-read 150-cycle Illumina NextSeq 550 flow cell was used to sequence each immunoSEQ 96-well plate. The paper's data handling went like this. Because the immunoSEQ output included only junctional sequences and no quality scores, the filtering could not be the same as the filtering used for full-length reads. Sequences were annotated with PyIR, a Python wrapper for IgBLAST v1.9, and V/J genes and CDR3 were assigned using IMGT germline references. Reads with weak V/J assignments (E-value above 1e-6), missing CDR3, stop codons, out-of-frame junctions, or ambiguous translated residues were removed. V3J clonotypes were defined as sequences sharing an identical inferred V gene, J gene, and CDR3 amino acid sequence. Percentage overlap between repertoires was calculated by dividing the number of shared unique clonotypes by the size of the smaller repertoire. Repertoire richness was assessed with RTK rarefaction, the Chao1 estimator, and Recon v2.1 estimates of unobserved clonotypes. Generation probabilities were computed with OLGA for all TCRbeta clonotypes obtained by the gDNA method from several donors. Here the immuneACCESS table is served through TCRdb, limited to in-frame sequences with V and J called. Missing clones are a known gap in these copies; in checked studies unresolved V genes cover under half, and the rest lacks a known reason. V and J calls and clone size are given by that table; D and trimming were obtained from the DNA. The sample table holds about 2.2 million clones, of which 80% to 95% were seen once. The ten largest clones represent around 1.7% of the sample.

The germline V gene supplies CDR1 SGHVS and CDR2 FNYEAQ. The CDR3 has 17 amino acids, counting the end cysteine and phenylalanine. This entry keeps only the CDR3 DNA: 51 bases, framed from base 1. Ends trimmed: V by 2 bases, J by 6 bases; bases unmatched to a gene: 13. This clonotype originated in a man younger than 30 in good health. Some clones in this sample may be carry-over from other donors' samples. The specimen sequenced was naive CD8+ T cells from PBMCs. This specimen's cell subset or site label, interpreted: CD45RA+CCR7+. The rearranged chain carries TRBV7-6 and TRBJ1-2; TRBD1 aligns with 9 central bases. CDR3 loop: CASSLSGSDRGSDGYTF. Here is the DNA: TGTGCCAGCAGCTTATCAGGTTCGGACAGGGGATCGGATGGCTACACCTTC.